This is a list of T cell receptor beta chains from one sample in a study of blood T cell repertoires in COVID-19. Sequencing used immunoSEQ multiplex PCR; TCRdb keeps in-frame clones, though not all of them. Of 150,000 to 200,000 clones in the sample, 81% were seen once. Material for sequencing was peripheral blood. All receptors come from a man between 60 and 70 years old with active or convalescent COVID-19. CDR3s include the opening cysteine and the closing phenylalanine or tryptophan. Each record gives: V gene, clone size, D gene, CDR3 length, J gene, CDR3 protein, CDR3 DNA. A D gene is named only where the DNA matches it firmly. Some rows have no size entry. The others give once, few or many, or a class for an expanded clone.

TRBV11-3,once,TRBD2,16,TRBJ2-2,CASSTGLADNTGELFF,TGTGCCAGCAGCACCGGACTAGCGGACAACACCGGGGAGCTGTTTTTT
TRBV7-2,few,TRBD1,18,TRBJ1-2,CASHGVRGQVYFDYGYTF,TGTGCCAGCCATGGGGTGCGAGGACAGGTCTACTTTGACTATGGCTACACCTTC
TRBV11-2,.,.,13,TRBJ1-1,CASCLRSNTEAFF,TGTGCCAGCTGTCTGCGATCCAACACTGAAGCTTTCTTT
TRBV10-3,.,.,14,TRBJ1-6,CAIRSSPDNSPLHF,TGTGCCATCAGAAGTAGTCCGGATAATTCACCCCTCCACTTT
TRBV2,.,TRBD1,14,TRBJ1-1,CASSEGTGLGEAFF,TGTGCCAGCAGTGAAGGGACAGGGTTGGGTGAAGCTTTCTTT
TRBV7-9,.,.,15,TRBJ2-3,CASSLTGVRTDTQYF,TGTGCCAGCAGCTTAACGGGAGTGCGCACAGATACGCAGTATTTT
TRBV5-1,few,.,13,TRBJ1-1,CASSLRQDTEAFF,TGCGCCAGCAGCCTCAGACAGGACACTGAAGCTTTCTTT
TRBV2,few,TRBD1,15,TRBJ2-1,CASSSSGTGYNEQFF,TGTGCCAGCAGTTCCTCCGGGACAGGGTACAATGAGCAGTTCTTC
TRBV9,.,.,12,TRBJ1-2,CASSASGLGYTF,TGTGCCAGCAGCGCCTCAGGGCTCGGCTACACCTTC
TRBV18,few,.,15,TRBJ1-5,CASSLAGGSNQPQHF,TGTGCCAGCTCACTGGCGGGGGGCAGCAATCAGCCCCAGCATTTT
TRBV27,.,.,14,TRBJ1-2,CASSLSGGDTGYTF,TGTGCCAGCAGTTTATCCGGAGGGGATACGGGCTACACCTTC
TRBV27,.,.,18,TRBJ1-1,CASSLGPSGQRAFTEAFF,TGTGCCAGCAGTCTAGGGCCCTCGGGACAAAGGGCATTTACTGAAGCTTTCTTT
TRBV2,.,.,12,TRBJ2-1,CASSGAGPEQFF,TGTGCCAGCAGTGGGGCGGGTCCTGAGCAGTTCTTC
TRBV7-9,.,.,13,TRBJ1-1,CASSPLRGAEAFF,TGTGCCAGCAGCCCTCTAAGGGGCGCTGAAGCTTTCTTT
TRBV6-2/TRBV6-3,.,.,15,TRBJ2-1,CASSSPGRMNNEQFF,TGTGCCAGCAGTTCCCCTGGGCGAATGAACAATGAGCAGTTCTTC
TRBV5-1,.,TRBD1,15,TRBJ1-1,CASSLSGQMNTEAFF,TGCGCCAGCAGCTTGTCGGGACAGATGAACACTGAAGCTTTCTTT
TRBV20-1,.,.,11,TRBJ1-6,CSASKDSTLHF,TGCAGTGCTAGTAAGGACAGCACCCTCCACTTT
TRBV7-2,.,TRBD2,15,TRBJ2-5,CASSLLAGGQETQYF,TGTGCCAGCAGCTTATTAGCGGGAGGACAAGAGACCCAGTACTTC
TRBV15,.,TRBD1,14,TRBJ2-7,CATSRDRGPHEQYF,TGTGCCACCAGCAGAGACAGGGGGCCCCACGAGCAGTACTTC
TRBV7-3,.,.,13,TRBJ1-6,CASSSDRSHPLHF,TGTGCCAGCAGCTCAGACAGGTCCCATCCCCTCCACTTT
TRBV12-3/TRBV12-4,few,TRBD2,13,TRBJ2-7,CASRGGHPYEQYF,TGTGCCAGCCGGGGGGGGCATCCCTACGAGCAGTACTTC
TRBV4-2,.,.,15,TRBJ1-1,CASSQDPTANTEAFF,TGTGCCAGCAGCCAGGACCCGACAGCGAACACTGAAGCTTTCTTT
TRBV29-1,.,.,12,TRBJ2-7,CSGANGLGEQYF,TGCAGCGGGGCGAATGGTCTCGGCGAGCAGTACTTC
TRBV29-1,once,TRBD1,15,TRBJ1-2,CSVETQGVPNYGYTF,TGCAGCGTTGAAACACAGGGGGTTCCTAACTATGGCTACACCTTC
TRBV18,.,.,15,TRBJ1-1,CASSPIGGTNTEAFF,TGTGCCAGCTCACCAATCGGGGGAACGAACACTGAAGCTTTCTTT
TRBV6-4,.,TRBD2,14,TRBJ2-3,CASSDLAGADTQYF,TGTGCCAGCAGTGACCTAGCGGGAGCAGATACGCAGTATTTT
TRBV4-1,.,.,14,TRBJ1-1,CASSQYRDGSEAFF,TGCGCCAGCAGCCAGTACAGGGACGGGTCTGAAGCTTTCTTT
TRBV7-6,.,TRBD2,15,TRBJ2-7,CASSSGLAGNYEQYF,TGTGCCAGCAGCTCCGGACTAGCGGGGAACTACGAGCAGTACTTC
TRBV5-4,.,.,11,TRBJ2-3,CASSHTDTQYF,TGTGCCAGCAGCCACACAGATACGCAGTATTTT
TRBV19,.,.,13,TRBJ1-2,CASSISLRDGYTF,TGTGCCAGTAGTATTAGCCTCCGGGATGGCTACACCTTC
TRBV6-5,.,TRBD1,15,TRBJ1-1,CASTPGTGLNTEAFF,TGTGCCAGCACCCCCGGGACAGGGCTGAACACTGAAGCTTTCTTT
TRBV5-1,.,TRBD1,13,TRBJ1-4,CASRWDRGEKLFF,TGCGCCAGCAGATGGGACAGGGGGGAAAAACTGTTTTTT
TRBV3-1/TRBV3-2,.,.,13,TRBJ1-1,CASSQATGRNAFF,TGTGCCAGCAGCCAAGCAACAGGGAGAAACGCTTTCTTT
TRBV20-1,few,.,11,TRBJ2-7,CSAGVAYEQYF,TGCAGTGCGGGCGTAGCCTACGAGCAGTACTTC
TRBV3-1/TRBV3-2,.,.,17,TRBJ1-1,CASSQDVAGSISTEAFF,TGTGCCAGCAGCCAAGATGTAGCAGGGTCCATCAGCACTGAAGCTTTCTTT
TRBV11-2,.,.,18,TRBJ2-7,CASSPPTVWGDSSYEQYF,TGTGCCAGCAGCCCCCCTACGGTCTGGGGGGATAGCTCCTACGAGCAGTACTTC
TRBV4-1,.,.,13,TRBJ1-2,CASSRAGDYGYTF,TGCGCCAGCAGCCGAGCAGGGGACTATGGCTACACCTTC